The 14 T cell receptor beta chains below were found in one sample sequenced in a study of T cell clonotyping in hematopoietic cell transplantation. The repertoire was sequenced with immunoSEQ multiplex PCR; TCRdb's copy has only in-frame clones and lacks some. Among around 11,000 clones listed, roughly 89% were seen once. The input for sequencing was PBMCs, taken 100 days after allogeneic stem cell transplant. The source of these receptors is a female patient in her 60s who had an allogeneic stem cell transplant from an unrelated donor, so the T cells may come from the graft donor. Some clones in this sample may be carry-over from other donors' samples.

CDR3 coding DNA: TGTGCCAGCAGCTTTACAGGGGACGAGCAGTACTTC. Its translation is CASSFTGDEQYF. V is TRBV5-5 and J is TRBJ2-7, with 7 bases identical to TRBD1. Per germline, CDR1 SGHKS and CDR2 YYEKEE (reference sequence). This CDR3 comprises 12 residues. The J segment lost 5 bases and the V segment lost 2 bases, leaving 1 base of the junction unmatched.

V and J are TRBV2 and TRBJ2-6, with 11 bases matching TRBD2. Germline CDR1 and CDR2: SNHLY and FYNNEI. The CDR3 totals 19 residues. V shed 4 bases and J 1 base; nucleotides not matched to a gene: 9. The CDR3 loop reads CASSALGVAGGSGANVLTF. The CDR3 DNA is TGTGCCAGCAGTGCCCTAGGGGTAGCGGGAGGGTCTGGGGCCAACGTCCTGACTTTC.

V gene TRBV19 combines with J gene TRBJ2-1; weak D call: TRBD2 (7 bases). This CDR3 comprises 15 residues. Germline CDR1 and CDR2: LNHDA and SQIVND (reference sequence). Deletions cut 3 bases from V and 3 bases from J, with 12 bases between. This chain's CDR3 is CASSMGAGVYNEQFF. CDR3 DNA: TGTGCCAGTAGTATGGGGGCGGGGGTCTACAATGAGCAGTTCTTC.

The chain links TRBV5-4 to TRBJ1-1; no clear D. The CDR3 covers 14 residues. V dropped 6 bases and J dropped 4 bases, with 16 bases sitting between them. The germline gives CDR1 SGHNT, CDR2 YYREEE (reference sequence). In DNA, the CDR3 is TGTGCCAGCAACCCTCCCGGGTCCCCCACTGAAGCTTTCTTT. Protein product: CASNPPGSPTEAFF.

This rearrangement joins TRBV7-9 to TRBJ1-3; D ambiguous. CDR3 length: 12 amino acids. Per the germline V gene, CDR1 is SEHNR and CDR2 is FQNEAQ (reference sequence). Trimming removed 5 bases at V and 8 bases at J, with 10 bases between. The CDR3 DNA is TGTGCCAGCAGCCCCCCGGTTGACACCATATATTTT. Protein product: CASSPPVDTIYF.

The chain links TRBV12-5 to TRBJ2-1, with D unclear. V was cut by 1 base and J by 7 bases, with 5 bases left in between. This CDR3 spans 12 amino acids. Germline assignment: CDR1 LGHNT and CDR2 FRNRAP. The CDR3 region is CASGLERNEQFF. The CDR3 DNA reads as TGTGCTAGTGGTTTGGAGAGGAATGAGCAGTTCTTC.

The rearrangement joins TRBV27 to TRBJ2-7; TRBD1 agrees at 10 bases. J gave up 3 bases and V 6 bases, and 5 bases lay outside the gene matches. The CDR3 consists of 14 residues. Germline CDR1 reads MNHEY; CDR2 reads SMNVEV (reference sequence). This CDR3 is CASSRDRGFYEQYF. The CDR3 DNA follows: TGTGCCAGCAGCAGGGACAGGGGCTTCTACGAGCAGTACTTC.

This rearrangement joins TRBV7-9 to TRBJ1-2, with D possibly matching TRBD1 (6 bases). This CDR3 contains 17 residues. Germline V CDR1 and CDR2: SEHNR, FQNEAQ (reference sequence). Between the trimmed V and J ends, which lost 6 bases and 2 bases, there was a span of 22 bases. In nucleotides, the CDR3 is TGTGCCAGCAGAGGATACCAAACAGGGCTTCCCAACTATGGCTACACCTTC. Protein product: CASRGYQTGLPNYGYTF.

V and J are TRBV9 and TRBJ2-1; 8 nucleotides agree with TRBD1. Germline trimming cut 3 bases from V and 4 bases from J; bases unmatched to any gene: 3. The CDR3 loop spans 14 amino acids. Germline V gives CDR1 SGDLS, CDR2 YYNGEE. CDR3: CASSDGQGYNEQFF. DNA of the CDR3: TGTGCCAGCAGCGATGGACAGGGTTACAATGAGCAGTTCTTC.

By share, this clone counts as large. The chain joins TRBV19 to TRBJ2-7; a weak D match, TRBD2 (6 bases). This CDR3 contains 13 residues. Germline assignment: CDR1 LNHDA and CDR2 SQIVND (reference sequence). With 10 bases removed from V and 0 bases from J, the gap between germline ends came to 13 bases. CDR3 nucleotides: TGTGCCACCCAACTCGGGGGCTCCTACGAGCAGTACTTC. This gives the protein CATQLGGSYEQYF. The full variable domain, with the rest looked up from reference TRBV19 and TRBJ2-7, is DGGITQSPKYLFRKEGQNVTLSCEQNLNHDAMYWYRQDPGQGLRLIYYSQIVNDFQKGDIAEGYSVSREKKESFPLTVTSAQKNPTAFYLCATQLGGSYEQYFGPGTRLTVT.

The chain combines TRBV19 with TRBJ2-2; D remains ambiguous. V lost 8 bases to trimming and J lost 7 bases, with 11 bases between them. CDR3 length equals 12 residues. Germline-derived CDR1 and CDR2 are LNHDA and SQIVND (reference sequence). CDR3 amino acids: CASRFRVGELFF. DNA of the CDR3: TGTGCCAGTCGATTCAGAGTCGGGGAGCTGTTTTTT.

V and J are TRBV28 and TRBJ1-4, with TRBD1 as a possible D gene (6 bases). Trimming left V 6 bases short and J 6 bases short, with 11 bases between. This CDR3 comprises 13 residues. Germline CDR1 and CDR2: MDHEN and SYDVKM. The CDR3 is CASRPQGYEKLFF. CDR3 DNA sequence: TGTGCCAGCAGACCACAGGGTTATGAAAAACTGTTTTTT.

This sequence joins TRBV7-2 and TRBJ2-5, with D perhaps TRBD2 (7 bases). V was trimmed by 5 bases and J by 1 base, leaving 20 bases between them. The CDR3 loop spans 17 amino acids. Germline CDR1 and CDR2: SGHTA and FQGNSA. DNA of the CDR3: TGTGCCAGCAGCGCAGACGGGTGGGGAGGGGGCCAAGAGACCCAGTACTTC. Amino acids: CASSADGWGGGQETQYF.

This rearrangement joins TRBV15 to TRBJ2-3; 8 bases align to TRBD1. J lost 0 bases, V lost 0 bases, and 11 bases had no gene match. Germline CDR1 is LNHNV and CDR2 is YYDKDF (reference sequence). This CDR3 has 19 residues. In nucleotides, the CDR3 is TGTGCCACCAGCAGAGAAAAGGGACAGGTGGTTACTAGCACAGATACGCAGTATTTT. This sequence encodes CATSREKGQVVTSTDTQYF.